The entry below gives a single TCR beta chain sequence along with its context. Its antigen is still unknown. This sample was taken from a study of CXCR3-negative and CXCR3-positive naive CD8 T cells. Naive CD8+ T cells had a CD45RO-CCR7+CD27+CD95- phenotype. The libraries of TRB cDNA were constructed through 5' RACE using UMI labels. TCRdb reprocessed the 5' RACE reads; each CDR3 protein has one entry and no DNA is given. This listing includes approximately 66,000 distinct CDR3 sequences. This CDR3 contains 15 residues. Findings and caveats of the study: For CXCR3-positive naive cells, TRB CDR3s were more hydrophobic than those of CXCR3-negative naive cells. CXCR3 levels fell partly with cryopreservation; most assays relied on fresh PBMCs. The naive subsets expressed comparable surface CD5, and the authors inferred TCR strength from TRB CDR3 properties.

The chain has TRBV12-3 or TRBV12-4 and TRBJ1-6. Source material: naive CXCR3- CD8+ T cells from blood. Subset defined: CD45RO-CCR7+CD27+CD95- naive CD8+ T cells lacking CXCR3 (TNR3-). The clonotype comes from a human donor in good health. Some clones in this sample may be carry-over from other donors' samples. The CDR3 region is CASSPYREGNSPLHF.